This T cell receptor (beta chain) is from a study of T cell responses to AZD1222 COVID-19 vaccine. Study observations and caveats: White British people made up most donors, females outnumbered males, and clonal diversity was possibly underestimated. Reportedly, close to half of spike-specific TCRs are directed against unmutated variant regions.

About this clone itself: The antigen is not known.

This table comes from immunoSEQ multiplex PCR, and its TCRdb copy is limited to in-frame clones, with some not included. The repertoire has 150,000 to 200,000 clones, 92% of them found once; the top ten carry approximately 1.9%. This CDR3 spans 16 amino acids. V was pared by 0 bases and J by 1 base, with 12 bases between. Germline CDR1 and CDR2: SGHVS and FQNEAQ. This specimen consisted of peripheral blood, obtained 28 days after the second AZD1222 dose. The clonotype originates from an adult who received the AZD1222 COVID-19 vaccine. The chain joins TRBV7-8 to TRBJ1-1; D is possibly TRBD1 (6 bases). The CDR3 spells CASSLARGQGNTEAFF. As DNA, the CDR3 is TGTGCCAGCAGCTTAGCGCGGGGGCAAGGGAACACTGAAGCTTTCTTT.